One sample yielded the 20 T cell receptor beta chains listed below, sequenced in a study of radiation and T cells in renal cell carcinoma. Assay: immunoSEQ multiplex PCR; the TCRdb copy retains only in-frame clones and omits some. The sample shows 60,000 to 65,000 clones, around three quarters of them seen only once. The time point is: blood 2 weeks post-SBRT. Treatment defined: 15 Gy SBRT to primary tumor, nephrectomy 4 weeks later. Material: blood, obtained from a patient whose treatment included radiotherapy and nephrectomy. The receptors come from a man between 60 and 75 years old with renal cell carcinoma.

The rearrangement uses TRBV10-1 and TRBJ2-7, with 7 positions matching TRBD1. The V and J ends lost 8 bases and 5 bases, in that order; junction bases with no gene match: 18. Per germline, CDR1 WNHNN and CDR2 SYGVQD (reference sequence). The CDR3 length is 16 residues. The CDR3 loop reads CASSSGGGTAVHEQYF. CDR3 sequence (DNA): TGCGCCAGCTCTTCAGGCGGTGGGACAGCGGTCCACGAGCAGTACTTC.

The chain employs TRBV5-1 and TRBJ2-2, with 8 bases that match TRBD1. CDR3 length equals 15 residues. The ends lost 4 bases at V and 4 bases at J; junction bases unmatched: 6. Germline CDR1 and CDR2: SGHRS and YFSETQ. The CDR3 protein is CASSPRDRTTGELFF. CDR3 bases: TGCGCCAGCAGCCCCCGGGACAGGACCACCGGGGAGCTGTTTTTT. The entire variable domain, with the rest obtained from reference TRBV5-1 and TRBJ2-2, is as follows: KAGVTQTPRYLIKTRGQQVTLSCSPISGHRSVSWYQQTPGQGLQFLFEYFSETQRNKGNFPGRFSGRQFSNSRSEMNVSTLELGDSALYLCASSPRDRTTGELFFGEGSRLTVL.

The chain has TRBV7-2 and TRBJ2-6; D uncertain. The germline V and J ends were trimmed by 4 bases and 0 bases, with 4 bases remaining between them. Germline CDR1 reads SGHTA; CDR2 reads FQGNSA. The CDR3 is made up of 14 amino acids. DNA of the CDR3: TGTGCCAGCAGCTCTTTCTCTGGGGCCAACGTCCTGACTTTC. Its translation: CASSSFSGANVLTF.

This clone was found a few times. The chain is built from TRBV30 and TRBJ1-5, with a tentative D call TRBD1 (5 bases). The ends were cut back, 0 bases at V and 5 bases at J, with 11 bases in the middle. The germline V gene has CDR1 GTSNPN and CDR2 SVGIG (reference sequence). This CDR3 is 14 amino acids long. The CDR3 is CAWSVGAPYQPQHF. As DNA, the CDR3 is TGTGCCTGGAGTGTAGGGGCTCCGTATCAGCCCCAGCATTTT.

The V call is TRBV11-3, the J call TRBJ2-1; D is uncertain. Between the trimmed V and J ends, which lost 1 base and 4 bases, there was a span of 5 bases. The length of the CDR3 is 13 residues. The germline gives CDR1 SGHNT, CDR2 YENEEA. The CDR3 DNA follows: TGTGCCAGCAGCTTAGGAGCATACAATGAGCAGTTCTTC. This gives the protein CASSLGAYNEQFF.

This rearrangement joins TRBV13 to TRBJ2-3; no clear D. The CDR3 loop spans 14 amino acids. Germline loops: CDR1 PRHDT, CDR2 FYEKMQ (reference sequence). V lost 2 bases and J lost 1, with 7 bases in between. CDR3: CASSLRPGTDTQYF. CDR3 sequence (DNA): TGTGCCAGCAGCTTAAGGCCTGGCACAGATACGCAGTATTTT.

The V call is TRBV5-8, the J call TRBJ2-1; no clear D gene. With 4 bases removed from V and 10 bases from J, the gap between germline ends came to 12 bases. CDR1 SGHTS and CDR2 YDEGEE come from the germline V gene. This CDR3 spans 12 amino acids. The CDR3 reads CASSRWVDEQFF. In DNA form, the CDR3 reads TGTGCCAGCAGCCGCTGGGTGGACGAGCAGTTCTTC.

V gene TRBV25-1 combines with J gene TRBJ1-4, with 8 bases lining up with TRBD1. Per the germline V gene, CDR1 is MGHDK and CDR2 is SYGVNS. The junction had 11 bases not matched to a gene; V was cut back by 7 bases and J by 7 bases. CDR3 length equals 15 residues. The CDR3 is CASTTPTGDGEKLFF. The CDR3 DNA sequence: TGTGCCAGCACTACCCCGACAGGGGACGGTGAAAAACTGTTTTTT.

This clone has more than one count but fewer than ten. The chain joins TRBV4-3 to TRBJ1-1; tentative D call: TRBD1 (5 bases). The V and J ends lost 4 bases and 8 bases respectively, with 17 bases between them. The germline V gene encodes CDR1 LGHNA and CDR2 YSLEER. CDR3 size: 14 residues. The CDR3 region has the DNA TGCGCCAGCAGCCGGTCCTTTGGGGCTAAGGAAGCTTTCTTT. Amino acid sequence: CASSRSFGAKEAFF.

In this sample, this clone turned up once. This chain connects TRBV7-2 to TRBJ1-4; 7 nucleotides align to TRBD1. Trimming removed 5 bases from V and 7 bases from J; junction bases left unmatched: 4. The CDR3 has 13 residues. The germline gives CDR1 SGHTA, CDR2 FQGNSA. The CDR3 DNA reads TGTGCCAGCAGCGTCAGGGGGATTGAAAAACTGTTTTTT. Protein product: CASSVRGIEKLFF.

This chain connects TRBV19 to TRBJ1-3; perhaps TRBD1 as D (5 bases). CDR1 is LNHDA and CDR2 is SQIVND in the germline V gene (reference sequence). The CDR3 has 14 residues. Trimming removed 2 bases from V and 3 bases from J, with 8 bases in between. CDR3 nucleotide sequence: TGTGCCAGTAGTATAAGACAGAATGGAAACACCATATATTTT. It is translated as CASSIRQNGNTIYF.

The rearrangement links TRBV9 to TRBJ2-7; D is unclear. The germline CDR1 and CDR2 sequences are SGDLS and YYNGEE. V lost 0 bases, J lost 2 bases, and 6 bases lay in between. The CDR3 covers 13 residues. CDR3 residues: CASSVDGTYEQYF. In DNA form, the CDR3 reads TGTGCCAGCAGCGTAGACGGTACCTACGAGCAGTACTTC.

There are a few counts of this clone. The rearrangement links TRBV10-1 to TRBJ2-3, with 9 nucleotides matching TRBD2. Germline V gene sequence: CDR1 WNHNN, CDR2 SYGVQD (reference sequence). The CDR3 has 15 residues. V dropped 2 bases and J dropped 4; count of bases not matched to a gene: 4. This CDR3 reads CASSEKVAGADTQYF. Here the CDR3 DNA reads TGCGCCAGCAGTGAGAAGGTAGCGGGGGCAGATACGCAGTATTTT.

V gene TRBV2 combines with J gene TRBJ2-5; 8 positions agree with TRBD1. The CDR3 loop spans 14 amino acids. Germline CDR1 reads SNHLY; CDR2 reads FYNNEI. The V segment lost 6 bases and the J segment 2 bases; nucleotides outside the gene matches: 5. The CDR3 DNA sequence: TGTGCCAGCAGGCGGGACAGGCGACAAGAGACCCAGTACTTC. Translated, it gives CASRRDRRQETQYF.

This rearrangement joins TRBV6-6 to TRBJ2-1; 7 bases map to TRBD1. CDR1 is MNHNY, CDR2 SVGAGI, per germline (reference sequence). The V and J ends lost 6 bases and 12 bases, in that order; junction bases with no gene match: 11. This CDR3 spans 13 amino acids. CDR3 sequence reads: CASRITGEEGQFF. CDR3 bases: TGTGCCAGCAGGATCACAGGGGAAGAGGGGCAGTTCTTC.

The chain couples TRBV2 to TRBJ2-1; 8 bases fit TRBD2. The CDR3 spans 14 residues. V lost 6 bases, J lost 2 bases, and 3 bases stayed unmatched. In germline, CDR1 is SNHLY, CDR2 FYNNEI. The CDR3 here is CASRAGGPYNEQFF. The CDR3, as DNA: TGTGCCAGCAGGGCGGGGGGACCCTACAATGAGCAGTTCTTC. Full variable domain (missing parts from reference TRBV2 and TRBJ2-1): EPEVTQTPSHQVTQMGQEVILRCVPISNHLYFYWYRQILGQKVEFLVSFYNNEISEKSEIFDDQFSVERPDGSNFTLKIRSTKLEDSAMYFCASRAGGPYNEQFFGPGTRLTVL.

This clone was observed a handful of times. The rearrangement uses TRBV5-6 and TRBJ2-7; D may be TRBD2 (5 bases). Germline CDR1 is SGHDT and CDR2 is YYEEEE. The CDR3 extends over 13 amino acids. Trimming left V 2 bases short and J 2 bases short, with 8 bases between. This CDR3 reads CASSFWGAYEQYF. In nucleotides, the CDR3 is TGTGCCAGCAGCTTTTGGGGAGCCTACGAGCAGTACTTC.

V is TRBV19 and J is TRBJ1-6, with D maybe TRBD1 (5 bases). Trimming took off 4 bases at V and 7 bases at J, with 11 bases between the two ends. Germline V CDR1 and CDR2: LNHDA, SQIVND (reference sequence). The CDR3 runs 14 residues. DNA for the CDR3: TGTGCCAGTAGTACCTTCCGGGGGAATTCACCCCTCCACTTT. Its translation is CASSTFRGNSPLHF.

The chain combines TRBV5-1 with TRBJ2-5, with 9 bases identical to TRBD2. Per germline, CDR1 SGHRS and CDR2 YFSETQ. The trim removed 0 bases at V and 2 bases at J, leaving 11 bases unmatched. This CDR3 is 18 amino acids long. The CDR3 DNA sequence: TGCGCCAGCAGCTTGGGGTCGGGAGCGGGAGGTCAGCAAGAGACCCAGTACTTC. Its translation: CASSLGSGAGGQQETQYF.

This chain joins TRBV19 and TRBJ2-3, with 9 nucleotides matching TRBD1. In germline, CDR1 is LNHDA, CDR2 SQIVND (reference sequence). CDR3 size: 14 residues. V shed 3 bases, J shed 4 bases, and the junction held 2 bases outside the gene matches. CDR3 in amino acids: CASSMGTGSDTQYF. CDR3 coding DNA: TGTGCCAGTAGTATGGGGACAGGGTCAGATACGCAGTATTTT. The entire variable domain, with the rest obtained from reference TRBV19 and TRBJ2-3, is as follows: DGGITQSPKYLFRKEGQNVTLSCEQNLNHDAMYWYRQDPGQGLRLIYYSQIVNDFQKGDIAEGYSVSREKKESFPLTVTSAQKNPTAFYLCASSMGTGSDTQYFGPGTRLTVL.